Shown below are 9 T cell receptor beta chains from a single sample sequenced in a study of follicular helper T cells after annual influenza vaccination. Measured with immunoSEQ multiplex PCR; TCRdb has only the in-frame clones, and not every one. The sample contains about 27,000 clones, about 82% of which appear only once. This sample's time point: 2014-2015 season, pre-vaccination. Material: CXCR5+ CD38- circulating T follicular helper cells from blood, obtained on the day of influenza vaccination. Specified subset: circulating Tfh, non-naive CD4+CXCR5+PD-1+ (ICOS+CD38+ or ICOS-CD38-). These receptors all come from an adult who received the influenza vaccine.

Here the CDR3 DNA reads TGTGCCAGCAGCCCCGCGGGAGGAGCAACTAATGAAAAACTGTTTTTT. It specifies CASSPAGGATNEKLFF. The gene calls are TRBV4-2 and TRBJ1-4; D unclear. CDR1 is LGHNA and CDR2 is YNFKEQ in the germline V gene. Trimming took 4 bases from V and 0 from J, leaving 12 bases between them. The CDR3 runs to 16 residues.

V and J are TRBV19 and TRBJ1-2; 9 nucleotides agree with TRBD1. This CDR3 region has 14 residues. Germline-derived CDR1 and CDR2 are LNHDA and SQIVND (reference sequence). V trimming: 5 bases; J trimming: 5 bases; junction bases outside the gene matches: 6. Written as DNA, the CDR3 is TGTGCCAGTAGTTCGGGACAGGGCGGGTATGGCTACACCTTC. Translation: CASSSGQGGYGYTF.

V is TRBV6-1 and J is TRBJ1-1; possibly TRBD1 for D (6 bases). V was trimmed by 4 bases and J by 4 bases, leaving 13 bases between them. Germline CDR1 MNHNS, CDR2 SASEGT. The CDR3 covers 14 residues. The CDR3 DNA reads TGTGCCAGCAGTGGAACAGGGAGTATCACTGAAGCTTTCTTT. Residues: CASSGTGSITEAFF.

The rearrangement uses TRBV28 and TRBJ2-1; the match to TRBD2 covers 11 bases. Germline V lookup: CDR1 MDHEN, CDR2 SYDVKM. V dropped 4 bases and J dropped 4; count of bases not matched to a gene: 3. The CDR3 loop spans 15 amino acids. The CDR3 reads CASSSRTSGYNEQFF. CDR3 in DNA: TGTGCCAGCAGTTCTCGGACTAGCGGGTACAATGAGCAGTTCTTC.

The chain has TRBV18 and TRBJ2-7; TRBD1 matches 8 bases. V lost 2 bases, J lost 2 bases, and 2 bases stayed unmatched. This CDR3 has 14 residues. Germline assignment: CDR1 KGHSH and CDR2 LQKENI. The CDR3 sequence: CASSPRQGTYEQYF. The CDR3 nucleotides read TGTGCCAGCTCACCAAGACAGGGGACCTACGAGCAGTACTTC.

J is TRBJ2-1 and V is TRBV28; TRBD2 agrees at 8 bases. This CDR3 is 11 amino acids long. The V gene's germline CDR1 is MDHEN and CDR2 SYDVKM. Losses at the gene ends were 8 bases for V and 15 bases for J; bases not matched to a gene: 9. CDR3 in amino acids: CASLTLAGGFF. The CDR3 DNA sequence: TGTGCCAGCCTAACCCTAGCGGGCGGGTTCTTC.

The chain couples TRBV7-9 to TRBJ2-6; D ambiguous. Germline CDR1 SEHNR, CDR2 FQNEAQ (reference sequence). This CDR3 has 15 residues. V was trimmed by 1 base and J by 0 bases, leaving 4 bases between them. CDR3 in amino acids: CASSLGHSGANVLTF. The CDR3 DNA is TGTGCCAGCAGCTTAGGACACTCTGGGGCCAACGTCCTGACTTTC. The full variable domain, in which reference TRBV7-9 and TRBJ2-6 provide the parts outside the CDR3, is DTGVSQNPRHKITKRGQNVTFRCDPISEHNRLYWYRQTLGQGPEFLTYFQNEAQLEKSRLLSDRFSAERPKGSFSTLEIQRTEQGDSAMYLCASSLGHSGANVLTFGAGSRLTVL.

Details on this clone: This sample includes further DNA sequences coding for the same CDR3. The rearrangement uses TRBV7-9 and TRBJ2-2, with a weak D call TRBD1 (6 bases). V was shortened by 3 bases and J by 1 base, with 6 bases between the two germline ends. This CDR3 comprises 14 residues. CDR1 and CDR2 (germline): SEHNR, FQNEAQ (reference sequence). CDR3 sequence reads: CASSLGQNTGELFF. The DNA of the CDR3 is TGTGCCAGCAGCTTGGGACAGAACACCGGGGAGCTGTTTTTT.

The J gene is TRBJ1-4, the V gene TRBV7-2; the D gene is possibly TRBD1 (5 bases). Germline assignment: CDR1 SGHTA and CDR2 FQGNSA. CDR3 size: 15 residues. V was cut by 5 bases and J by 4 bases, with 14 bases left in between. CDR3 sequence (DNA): TGTGCCAGCAGCCAAAGGGCCAGGGTTAATGAAAAACTGTTTTTT. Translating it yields CASSQRARVNEKLFF.